The 24 T cell receptor beta chains below come from one sample, sequenced in a study of technical replicates of blood from a few donors. Clones were sequenced by immunoSEQ multiplex PCR, and TCRdb holds only the in-frame ones, with some missing. Counted here are around 80,000 clones, around 90% occurring once; the ten biggest clones make up 0.39%. Sequenced material: T cells isolated from PBMCs. The receptors were gathered from a human donor in good health.

J is TRBJ2-1 and V is TRBV4-1; 11 nucleotides align to TRBD2. Per germline, CDR1 MGHRA and CDR2 YSYEKL. The V and J ends lost 3 bases and 5 bases, in that order; junction bases with no gene match: 12. The CDR3 is 18 amino acids. For the CDR3, the DNA is TGCGCCAGCAGCCACCCTAGCGGGAGGCGGAAGGAAGACAATGAGCAGTTCTTC. This sequence encodes CASSHPSGRRKEDNEQFF.

The chain links TRBV5-1 to TRBJ2-3; TRBD2 matches at 7 bases. The germline gives CDR1 SGHRS, CDR2 YFSETQ. The CDR3 runs to 14 residues. The trim removed 5 bases at V and 2 bases at J, leaving 5 bases unmatched. The CDR3 sequence is CASRAGRPTDTQYF. Here the CDR3 DNA reads TGCGCCAGCAGGGCCGGGAGGCCCACAGATACGCAGTATTTT.

This clone was picked up one time. The chain joins TRBV7-9 to TRBJ2-7; tentative D call: TRBD1 (5 bases). This CDR3 contains 14 residues. V dropped 1 base and J dropped 2 bases, with 9 bases sitting between them. CDR1 SEHNR and CDR2 FQNEAQ come from the germline V gene (reference sequence). This CDR3 reads CASSLGGQTYEQYF. The CDR3 DNA sequence: TGTGCCAGCAGCTTAGGGGGCCAGACCTACGAGCAGTACTTC.

The gene calls are TRBV27 and TRBJ1-1; possibly TRBD1 for D (6 bases). The CDR3 spans 17 residues. Trimming removed 5 bases from V and 0 bases from J, with 19 bases in between. CDR1 and CDR2 (germline): MNHEY, SMNVEV (reference sequence). The CDR3 sequence is CASSPRPLGGLNTEAFF. CDR3 sequence (DNA): TGTGCCAGCAGTCCCCGCCCCCTCGGGGGGCTGAACACTGAAGCTTTCTTT.

The chain combines TRBV27 with TRBJ2-7; the match to TRBD2 covers 13 bases. CDR3 size: 13 residues. V lost 6 bases, J lost 5 bases, and 1 base stayed unmatched. CDR1 MNHEY and CDR2 SMNVEV come from the germline V gene (reference sequence). CDR3 in amino acids: CASRGTSGNEQYF. CDR3 coding DNA: TGTGCCAGCAGGGGGACTAGCGGGAACGAGCAGTACTTC.

The chain carries TRBV7-2 and TRBJ2-3, with D possibly matching TRBD2 (7 bases). CDR3 size: 17 residues. The germline CDR1 and CDR2 sequences are SGHTA and FQGNSA. V was cut by 1 base and J by 3 bases, with 17 bases left in between. The CDR3 nucleotides read TGTGCCAGCAGCTTAGTTTTTGGTCGGGGGGCAACAGATACGCAGTATTTT. Protein sequence: CASSLVFGRGATDTQYF. Variable domain in full (rest from reference TRBV7-2 and TRBJ2-3): GAGVSQSPSNKVTEKGKDVELRCDPISGHTALYWYRQSLGQGLEFLIYFQGNSAPDKSGLPSDRFSAERTGGSVSTLTIQRTQQEDSAVYLCASSLVFGRGATDTQYFGPGTRLTVL.

The chain combines TRBV5-1 with TRBJ2-2; D uncertain. V was trimmed by 0 bases and J by 6 bases, leaving 6 bases between them. The CDR3 totals 13 residues. Germline V gene data show CDR1 as SGHRS and CDR2 as YFSETQ. The CDR3 sequence: CASSLDAAGELFF. Written as DNA, the CDR3 is TGCGCCAGCAGCTTGGATGCGGCCGGGGAGCTGTTTTTT.

The CDR3 nucleotides read TGTGCCAGTAGTAAGGACAGTTTTAACTACGAGCAGTACTTC. Protein product: CASSKDSFNYEQYF. The gene calls are TRBV19 and TRBJ2-7; D possibly corresponds to TRBD1 (6 bases). Trimming removed 4 bases from V and 3 bases from J, with 13 bases in between. Looked up from germline, CDR1 is LNHDA and CDR2 is SQIVND (reference sequence). The CDR3 is 14 residues long.

V and J are TRBV9 and TRBJ2-7, with 7 bases aligning to TRBD1. The V and J ends lost 4 bases and 0 bases, in that order; junction bases with no gene match: 10. The V gene's germline CDR1 is SGDLS and CDR2 YYNGEE. The CDR3 covers 16 residues. This CDR3 reads CASSPRQGINSYEQYF. The CDR3 DNA is TGTGCCAGCAGCCCCCGACAGGGAATCAACTCCTACGAGCAGTACTTC.

This chain links TRBV27 with TRBJ2-5; 8 bases are a match to TRBD2. The germline gives CDR1 MNHEY, CDR2 SMNVEV (reference sequence). The length of the CDR3 is 16 residues. The trim removed 0 bases at V and 5 bases at J, leaving 8 bases unmatched. CDR3 in amino acids: CASSLSWREVGETQYF. The CDR3 nucleotides read TGTGCCAGCAGTTTATCCTGGCGGGAGGTCGGGGAGACCCAGTACTTC.

The chain recombines TRBV28 with TRBJ1-5, with unresolved D. Trimming removed 6 bases from V and 4 bases from J, with 16 bases in between. The CDR3 has 15 amino acids. The germline CDR1 and CDR2 sequences are MDHEN and SYDVKM. CDR3 in DNA: TGTGCCAGCAGCCCCCCCACAACATATAATCAGCCCCAGCATTTT. Encoded protein: CASSPPTTYNQPQHF.

CDR3 protein: CASSATSDQETQYF. The CDR3 DNA follows: TGTGCCAGTAGTGCCACTAGCGACCAAGAGACCCAGTACTTC. This sequence joins TRBV19 and TRBJ2-5; 7 bases fit TRBD2. After removal of 5 bases from V and 0 bases from J, the junction contained 3 bases not matched to a gene. Germline V gives CDR1 LNHDA, CDR2 SQIVND (reference sequence). The CDR3 totals 14 residues. Variable domain in full (rest from reference TRBV19 and TRBJ2-5): DGGITQSPKYLFRKEGQNVTLSCEQNLNHDAMYWYRQDPGQGLRLIYYSQIVNDFQKGDIAEGYSVSREKKESFPLTVTSAQKNPTAFYLCASSATSDQETQYFGPGTRLLVL.

By share of the sample, this clone is medium-sized (0.01 to 0.1%). The genes are TRBV4-2 and TRBJ2-7; D unclear. The V end lost 0 bases, the J end lost 0 bases, and 12 bases lay between the germline ends. Germline V gene data show CDR1 as LGHNA and CDR2 as YNFKEQ. The length of the CDR3 is 16 residues. The CDR3 DNA reads TGTGCCAGCAGCCAAGATCAGGAAACTCCCTCCTACGAGCAGTACTTC. It codes for CASSQDQETPSYEQYF.

The chain recombines TRBV7-2 with TRBJ1-1, with TRBD1 identical over 8 bases. The CDR3 spans 15 residues. CDR1 and CDR2 (germline): SGHTA, FQGNSA. With V trimmed by 5 bases and J by 4 bases, 9 bases remained unmatched. The CDR3 here is CASSPYIQGGTEAFF. The CDR3 DNA is TGTGCCAGCAGCCCCTATATACAGGGGGGCACTGAAGCTTTCTTT.

This chain uses TRBV28 with TRBJ2-6; no reliable D call. Germline CDR1 is MDHEN and CDR2 is SYDVKM. Deletions cut 3 bases from V and 0 bases from J, with 6 bases between. This CDR3 is 15 amino acids long. The CDR3 loop reads CASSFLFSGANVLTF. Written as DNA, the CDR3 is TGTGCCAGCAGTTTCTTATTCTCTGGGGCCAACGTCCTGACTTTC.

The J gene is TRBJ1-1, the V gene TRBV6-5; D remains unclear. The length of the CDR3 is 13 residues. Germline lookup yields CDR1 MNHEY and CDR2 SVGAGI. Trimming removed 0 bases at V and 7 bases at J, with 9 bases between. DNA of the CDR3: TGTGCCAGCAGTTACTCGTCGGGGAATGAAGCTTTCTTT. Its translation: CASSYSSGNEAFF.

The rearrangement uses TRBV4-1 and TRBJ1-1, with a tentative D call TRBD1 (5 bases). From germline, CDR1 is MGHRA and CDR2 YSYEKL. The CDR3 covers 12 residues. Trimming pared 6 bases from V and 2 bases from J, leaving 7 bases between. Here the CDR3 reads CASRTGNTEAFF. In nucleotides, the CDR3 is TGCGCCAGCAGAACAGGAAACACTGAAGCTTTCTTT.

This clone has more than one count but fewer than ten. The chain employs TRBV29-1 and TRBJ2-1; 10 positions agree with TRBD2. The CDR3 has 13 amino acids. From germline, CDR1 is SQVTM and CDR2 ANQGSEA. V was clipped by 4 bases and J by 10 bases; unmatched bases: 7. The chain's CDR3 is CSVGGTSAREQFF. Written as DNA, the CDR3 is TGCAGCGTTGGAGGGACTAGCGCCAGAGAGCAGTTCTTC.

The CDR3 DNA reads as TGCGCCAGCAGCTTGGATGGAGGACAGTTCTCCTACAATGAGCAGTTCTTC. Translating gives CASSLDGGQFSYNEQFF. This rearrangement joins TRBV5-1 to TRBJ2-1, with D possibly being TRBD1 (6 bases). The CDR3 contains 17 residues. The germline V gene encodes CDR1 SGHRS and CDR2 YFSETQ. V shed 0 bases and J shed 0 bases, with 13 bases lying between them.

The chain employs TRBV30 and TRBJ2-2; 13 bases are a match to TRBD2. The CDR3 totals 15 residues. Germline V gene lookup returns CDR1 GTSNPN and CDR2 SVGIG (reference sequence). With V trimmed by 6 bases and J by 6 bases, 7 bases remained unmatched. CDR3 DNA sequence: TGTGCCTGTGCGACTAGCGGGAGGCCCTCCGGGGAGCTGTTTTTT. It is translated as CACATSGRPSGELFF.

V and J are TRBV14 and TRBJ2-7, with TRBD1 identical over 9 bases. V was clipped by 5 bases and J by 2 bases; unmatched bases: 10. The CDR3 length is 16 residues. The germline V gene encodes CDR1 SGHDN and CDR2 FVKESK. The CDR3 DNA follows: TGTGCCAGCAGCGGGATAGGACAGGGGATTCCCTACGAGCAGTACTTC. It encodes CASSGIGQGIPYEQYF. The entire variable domain, with the rest obtained from reference TRBV14 and TRBJ2-7, is as follows: EAGVTQFPSHSVIEKGQTVTLRCDPISGHDNLYWYRRVMGKEIKFLLHFVKESKQDESGMPNNRFLAERTGGTYSTLKVQPAELEDSGVYFCASSGIGQGIPYEQYFGPGTRLTVT.

The CDR3 DNA follows: TGTGCCAGCAGCCTTATAACCTACGAGCAGTACTTC. Its protein product is CASSLITYEQYF. The chain is built from TRBV5-4 and TRBJ2-7, with no clear D. Trimming pared 4 bases from V and 2 bases from J, leaving 7 bases between. CDR3 length: 12 residues. Germline V gene sequence: CDR1 SGHNT, CDR2 YYREEE (reference sequence).

This clone was seen more than once but under ten times. The rearrangement uses TRBV19 and TRBJ2-6, with D possibly being TRBD1 (5 bases). CDR1 is LNHDA and CDR2 is SQIVND in the germline V gene (reference sequence). This CDR3 is built from 15 residues. The germline V and J ends were trimmed by 7 bases and 1 base, with 11 bases remaining between them. The CDR3 is CASTPTGSGANVLTF. For the CDR3, the DNA is TGTGCCAGTACCCCTACAGGTTCTGGGGCCAACGTCCTGACTTTC.

The chain uses TRBV28 and TRBJ1-4; D is unresolved. Trimming pared 10 bases from V and 7 bases from J, leaving 10 bases between. CDR1 MDHEN and CDR2 SYDVKM come from the germline V gene. This CDR3 region has 11 residues. DNA for the CDR3: TGTGCCATCCAGTGGAGTGAAAAACTGTTTTTT. Its translation is CAIQWSEKLFF.